One sample yielded the 12 T cell receptor beta chains listed below, sequenced in a study of radiation and T cells in renal cell carcinoma. Indicated treatment: treatment-naive control, cytoreductive nephrectomy. Measured with immunoSEQ multiplex PCR; TCRdb has only the in-frame clones, and not every one. The sample includes 10,000 to 15,000 clones, less than 75% of them seen just once. The material sequenced was tumor tissue, taken from a patient whose treatment was nephrectomy without radiotherapy. The receptor set was obtained from a woman of 80 years or more with renal cell carcinoma.

The genes are TRBV19 and TRBJ1-5; 11 bases line up with TRBD1. Germline V gives CDR1 LNHDA, CDR2 SQIVND (reference sequence). The CDR3 is 14 residues long. Trimming at V came to 8 bases and at J to 7 bases, leaving 7 bases not matched to a gene. Here the CDR3 reads CASRDRGGIQPQHF. DNA for the CDR3: TGTGCCAGTCGGGACAGGGGGGGAATACAGCCCCAGCATTTT.

This chain uses TRBV6-1 with TRBJ1-1; the match to TRBD1 covers 8 bases. V shed 8 bases, J shed 1 base, and the junction held 9 bases outside the gene matches. Germline CDR1 reads MNHNS; CDR2 reads SASEGT. The CDR3 extends over 15 amino acids. CDR3 amino acids: CASPLLDRANTEAFF. For the CDR3, the DNA is TGTGCCAGCCCGCTCCTGGACAGGGCGAACACTGAAGCTTTCTTT.

This rearrangement joins TRBV7-9 to TRBJ2-5; TRBD2 might be the D (5 bases). Germline V gene sequence: CDR1 SEHNR, CDR2 FQNEAQ (reference sequence). This CDR3 comprises 13 residues. V was trimmed by 3 bases and J by 5 bases, leaving 10 bases between them. CDR3 in amino acids: CASSFPGGETQYF. Written as DNA, the CDR3 is TGTGCCAGCAGCTTCCCGGGCGGGGAGACCCAGTACTTC.

The genes are TRBV9 and TRBJ2-3, with D unclear. Germline CDR1 is SGDLS and CDR2 is YYNGEE. Between the trimmed V and J ends, which lost 0 bases and 0 bases, there was a span of 8 bases. There are 15 residues in the CDR3. CDR3 bases: TGTGCCAGCAGCGTAGGTAGGGTGAGCACAGATACGCAGTATTTT. It specifies CASSVGRVSTDTQYF.

J is TRBJ2-6 and V is TRBV30; D might be TRBD2 (5 bases). V gave up 3 bases and J gave up 4 bases, with 13 bases separating them. CDR1 GTSNPN and CDR2 SVGIG come from the germline V gene (reference sequence). The CDR3 is 15 residues long. The CDR3 is CAWRTRGDGANVLTF. DNA for the CDR3: TGTGCCTGGAGGACCCGGGGTGACGGGGCCAACGTCCTGACTTTC.

This clone counts as medium-sized. The V and J genes are TRBV28 and TRBJ1-3; D is perhaps TRBD1 (6 bases). The germline V gene has CDR1 MDHEN and CDR2 SYDVKM. The CDR3 is made up of 12 amino acids. Trimming left V 6 bases short and J 6 bases short, with 9 bases between. The CDR3, as DNA: TGTGCCAGCAGCACAGGGAAAAACACCATATATTTT. Translating gives CASSTGKNTIYF.

The chain carries TRBV9 and TRBJ1-1; no definite D call. Germline loops: CDR1 SGDLS, CDR2 YYNGEE. This CDR3 has 13 residues. V lost 0 bases, J lost 3 bases, and 6 bases lay in between. CDR3 DNA: TGTGCCAGCAGCGTAGAAGGAGACACTGAAGCTTTCTTT. Its protein product is CASSVEGDTEAFF.

This chain joins TRBV27 and TRBJ1-6, with TRBD1 as a possible D gene (5 bases). V lost 0 bases and J 7 bases, leaving 7 bases between the germline ends. Germline loops: CDR1 MNHEY, CDR2 SMNVEV (reference sequence). CDR3 length: 14 amino acids. The CDR3 sequence is CASSLSGANSPLHF. The CDR3 DNA follows: TGTGCCAGCAGTTTATCTGGGGCGAATTCACCCCTCCACTTT.

This clone was seen just once. This rearrangement joins TRBV7-3 to TRBJ1-2; D is unresolved. V was pared by 6 bases and J by 8 bases, with 16 bases between. The CDR3 is made up of 13 amino acids. CDR1 SGHTA and CDR2 FQGTGA come from the germline V gene. The CDR3 DNA sequence: TGTGCCAGCAGTCCGGATCCCTCACGCGGCTACACCTTC. Its translation: CASSPDPSRGYTF.

The J gene is TRBJ1-5, the V gene TRBV9; a possible D gene is TRBD1 (5 bases). The CDR3 sequence is 15 residues long. Germline V gene data show CDR1 as SGDLS and CDR2 as YYNGEE. V was cut by 7 bases and J by 0 bases, with 14 bases left in between. Here the CDR3 reads CASALGDYSNQPQHF. For the CDR3, the DNA is TGTGCCAGCGCCCTGGGGGATTATAGCAATCAGCCCCAGCATTTT.

This chain joins TRBV5-6 and TRBJ1-5, with TRBD1 as a possible D gene (5 bases). This CDR3 is 15 amino acids long. The germline CDR1 and CDR2 sequences are SGHDT and YYEEEE. The V and J ends lost 3 bases and 4 bases respectively, with 14 bases between them. The CDR3 is CASSSAGGGNQPQHF. The CDR3 DNA reads TGTGCCAGCAGCTCCGCTGGGGGGGGAAATCAGCCCCAGCATTTT.

The chain has TRBV28 and TRBJ1-1; D call uncertain. The CDR3 sequence is 15 residues long. Trimming removed 7 bases at V and 0 bases at J, with 15 bases between. From germline, CDR1 is MDHEN and CDR2 SYDVKM. Written as DNA, the CDR3 is TGTGCCAGCACCTCCGAAACAGCTTTGAACACTGAAGCTTTCTTT. The encoded protein is CASTSETALNTEAFF.